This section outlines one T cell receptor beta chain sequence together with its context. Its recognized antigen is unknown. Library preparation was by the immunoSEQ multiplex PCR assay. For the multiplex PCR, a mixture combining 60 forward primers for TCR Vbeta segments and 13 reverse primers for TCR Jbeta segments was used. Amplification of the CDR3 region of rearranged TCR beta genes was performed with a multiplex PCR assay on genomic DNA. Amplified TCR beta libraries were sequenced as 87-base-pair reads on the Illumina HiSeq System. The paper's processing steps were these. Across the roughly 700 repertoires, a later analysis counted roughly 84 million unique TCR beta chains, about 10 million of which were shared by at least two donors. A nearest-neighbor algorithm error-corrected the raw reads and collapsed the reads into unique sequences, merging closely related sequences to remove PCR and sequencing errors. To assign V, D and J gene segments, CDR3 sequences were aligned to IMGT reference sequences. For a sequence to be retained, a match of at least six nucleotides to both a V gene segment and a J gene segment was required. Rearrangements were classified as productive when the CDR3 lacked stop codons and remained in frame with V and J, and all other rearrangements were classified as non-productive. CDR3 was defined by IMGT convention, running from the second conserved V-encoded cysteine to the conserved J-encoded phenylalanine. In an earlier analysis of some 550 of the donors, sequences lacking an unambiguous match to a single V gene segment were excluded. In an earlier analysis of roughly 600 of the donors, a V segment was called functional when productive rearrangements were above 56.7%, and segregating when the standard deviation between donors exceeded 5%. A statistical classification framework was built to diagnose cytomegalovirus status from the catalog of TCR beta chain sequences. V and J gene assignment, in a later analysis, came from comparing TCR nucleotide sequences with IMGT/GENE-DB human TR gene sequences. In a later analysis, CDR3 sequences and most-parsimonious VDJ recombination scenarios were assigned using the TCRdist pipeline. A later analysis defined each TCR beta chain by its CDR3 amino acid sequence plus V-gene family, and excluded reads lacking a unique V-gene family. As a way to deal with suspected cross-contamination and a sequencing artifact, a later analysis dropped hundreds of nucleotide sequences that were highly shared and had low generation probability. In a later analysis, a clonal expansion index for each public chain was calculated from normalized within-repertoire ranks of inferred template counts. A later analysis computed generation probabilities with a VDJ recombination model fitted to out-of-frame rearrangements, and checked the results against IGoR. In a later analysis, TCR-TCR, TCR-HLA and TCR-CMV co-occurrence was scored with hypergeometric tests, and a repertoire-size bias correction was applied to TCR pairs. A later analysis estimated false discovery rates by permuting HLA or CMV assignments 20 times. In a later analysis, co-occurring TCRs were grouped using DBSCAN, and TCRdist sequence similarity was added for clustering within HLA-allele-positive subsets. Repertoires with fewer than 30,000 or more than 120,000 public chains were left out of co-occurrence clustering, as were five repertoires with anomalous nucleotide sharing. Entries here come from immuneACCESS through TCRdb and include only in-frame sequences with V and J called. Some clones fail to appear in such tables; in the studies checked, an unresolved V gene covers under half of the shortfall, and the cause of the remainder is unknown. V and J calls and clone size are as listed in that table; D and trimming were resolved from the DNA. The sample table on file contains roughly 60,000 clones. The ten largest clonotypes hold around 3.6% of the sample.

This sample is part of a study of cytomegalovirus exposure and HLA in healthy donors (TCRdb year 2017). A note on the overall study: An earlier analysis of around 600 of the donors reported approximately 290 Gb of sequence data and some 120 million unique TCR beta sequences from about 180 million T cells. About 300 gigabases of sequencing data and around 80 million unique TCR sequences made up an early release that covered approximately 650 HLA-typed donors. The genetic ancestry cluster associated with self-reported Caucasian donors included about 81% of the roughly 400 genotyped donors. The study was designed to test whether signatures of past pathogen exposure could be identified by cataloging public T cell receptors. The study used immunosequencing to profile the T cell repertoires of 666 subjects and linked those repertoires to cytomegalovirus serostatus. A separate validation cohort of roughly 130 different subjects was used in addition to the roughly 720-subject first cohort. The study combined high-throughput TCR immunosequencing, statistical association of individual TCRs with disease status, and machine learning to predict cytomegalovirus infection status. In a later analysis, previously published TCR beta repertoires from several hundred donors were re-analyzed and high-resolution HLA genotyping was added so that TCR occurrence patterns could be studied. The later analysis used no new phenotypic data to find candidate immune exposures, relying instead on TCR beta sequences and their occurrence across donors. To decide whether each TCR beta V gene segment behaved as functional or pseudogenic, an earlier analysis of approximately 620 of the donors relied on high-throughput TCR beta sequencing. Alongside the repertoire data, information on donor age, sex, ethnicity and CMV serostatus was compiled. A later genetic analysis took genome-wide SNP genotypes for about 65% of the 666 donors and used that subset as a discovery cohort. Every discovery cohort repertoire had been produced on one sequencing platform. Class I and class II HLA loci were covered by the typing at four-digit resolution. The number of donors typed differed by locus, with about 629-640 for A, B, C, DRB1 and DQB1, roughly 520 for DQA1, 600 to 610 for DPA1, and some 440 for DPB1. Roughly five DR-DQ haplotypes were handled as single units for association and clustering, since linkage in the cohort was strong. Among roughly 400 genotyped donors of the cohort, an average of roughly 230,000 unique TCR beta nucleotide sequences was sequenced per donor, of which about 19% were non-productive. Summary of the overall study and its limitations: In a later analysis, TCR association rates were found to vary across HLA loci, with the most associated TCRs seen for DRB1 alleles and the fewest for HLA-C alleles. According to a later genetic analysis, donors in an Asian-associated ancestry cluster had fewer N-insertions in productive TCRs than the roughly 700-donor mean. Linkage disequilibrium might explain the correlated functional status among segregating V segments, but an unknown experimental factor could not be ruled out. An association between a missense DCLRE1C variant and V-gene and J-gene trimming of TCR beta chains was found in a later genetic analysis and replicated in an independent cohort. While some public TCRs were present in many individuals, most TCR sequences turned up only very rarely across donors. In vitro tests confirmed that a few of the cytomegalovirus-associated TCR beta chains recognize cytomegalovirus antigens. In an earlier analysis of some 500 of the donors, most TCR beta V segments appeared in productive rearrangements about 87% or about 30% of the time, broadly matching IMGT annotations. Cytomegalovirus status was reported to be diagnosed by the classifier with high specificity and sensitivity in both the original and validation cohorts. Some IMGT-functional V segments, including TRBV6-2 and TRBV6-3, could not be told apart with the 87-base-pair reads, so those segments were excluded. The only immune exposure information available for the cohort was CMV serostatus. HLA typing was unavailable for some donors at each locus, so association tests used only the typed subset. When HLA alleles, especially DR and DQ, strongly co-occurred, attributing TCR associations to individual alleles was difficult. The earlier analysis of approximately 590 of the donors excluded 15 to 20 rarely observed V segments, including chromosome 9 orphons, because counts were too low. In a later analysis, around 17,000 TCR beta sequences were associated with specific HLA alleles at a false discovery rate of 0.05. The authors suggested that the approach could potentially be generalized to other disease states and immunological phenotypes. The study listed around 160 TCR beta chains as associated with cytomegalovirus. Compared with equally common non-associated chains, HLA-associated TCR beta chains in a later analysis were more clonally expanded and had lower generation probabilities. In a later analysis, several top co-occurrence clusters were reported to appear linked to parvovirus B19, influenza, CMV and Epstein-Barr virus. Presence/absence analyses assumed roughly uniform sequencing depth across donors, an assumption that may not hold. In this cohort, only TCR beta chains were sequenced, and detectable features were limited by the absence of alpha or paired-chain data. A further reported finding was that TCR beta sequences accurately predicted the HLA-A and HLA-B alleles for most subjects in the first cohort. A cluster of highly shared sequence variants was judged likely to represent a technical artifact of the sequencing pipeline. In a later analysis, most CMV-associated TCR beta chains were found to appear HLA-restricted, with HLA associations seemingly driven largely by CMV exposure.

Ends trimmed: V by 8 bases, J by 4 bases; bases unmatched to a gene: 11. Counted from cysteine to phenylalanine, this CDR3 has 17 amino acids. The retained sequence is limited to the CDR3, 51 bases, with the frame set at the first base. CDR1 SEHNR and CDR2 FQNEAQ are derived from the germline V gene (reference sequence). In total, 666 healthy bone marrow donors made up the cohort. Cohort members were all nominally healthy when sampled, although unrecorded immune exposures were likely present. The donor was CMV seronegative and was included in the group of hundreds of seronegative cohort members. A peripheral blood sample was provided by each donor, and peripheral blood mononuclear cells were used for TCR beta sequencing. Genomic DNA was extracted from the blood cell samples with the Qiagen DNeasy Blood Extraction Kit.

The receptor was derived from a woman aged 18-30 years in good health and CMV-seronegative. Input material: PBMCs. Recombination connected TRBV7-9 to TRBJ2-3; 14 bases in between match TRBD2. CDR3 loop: CASGYQGLAGEADTQYF. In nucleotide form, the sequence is TGTGCCAGCGGATACCAGGGACTAGCGGGAGAGGCAGATACGCAGTATTTT.